Below, 15 T cell receptor beta chains from the same sample are listed, as sequenced in a study of blood T cells in healthy people across ages. A sample-barcoded 5' primer and a J-beta primer mix were used in a second PCR of about 7 to 12 cycles. One entry per CDR3 protein results from TCRdb running MiXCR on the 5' RACE reads. Of a few hundred thousand distinct CDR3 sequences detected, over 25% appear once; the ten largest clones hold approximately 4%. Separately, the same data were catalogued under a study of T cells of mothers and their children.

Sequenced: blood. The receptors stem from a boy aged 2-9 years in good health.

This chain connects TRBV30 to TRBJ1-3; no clear D. Germline values: CDR1 GTSNPN, CDR2 SVGIG (reference sequence). Trimming stripped 4 bases from V and 0 bases from J, with 13 bases between. The CDR3 is made up of 15 amino acids. The DNA of the CDR3 is TGTGCCTGGATACACGTCCATAGCTCTGGAAACACCATATATTTT. Its translation: CAWIHVHSSGNTIYF.

The CDR3 DNA follows: TGTGCCAGCAGTTTCCGCCGGGACCCTGCCTACGAGCAGTACTTC. This translates into CASSFRRDPAYEQYF. The chain is built from TRBV6-1 and TRBJ2-7; D might be TRBD1 or TRBD2, each matching 5 bases. This CDR3 comprises 15 residues. In germline, CDR1 is MNHNS, CDR2 SASEGT. Trimming pared 5 bases from V and 2 bases from J, leaving 16 bases between.

This clonotype has only a few counts. The gene calls are TRBV3-1 and TRBJ2-1; 7 bases map to TRBD2. Trimming at V came to 5 bases and at J to 13 bases, leaving 5 bases not matched to a gene. Germline V gene sequence: CDR1 LGHDT, CDR2 YNNKEL (reference sequence). CDR3 length equals 11 residues. CDR3 protein: CASSLRELQFF. In DNA, the CDR3 is TGTGCCAGCAGCTTGCGGGAGTTACAGTTCTTC.

This clonotype was observed a handful of times. A read error may produce the germline difference seen at one junction end. The chain combines TRBV28 with TRBJ2-1; 7 nucleotides align to TRBD2. The germline V gene has CDR1 MDHEN and CDR2 SYDVKM. The CDR3 runs 15 residues. CDR3 sequence (DNA): TGTGCCAGCAGGACACTAGCGATCCCCTACAATGGGCAGTTCTTC. This translates into CASRTLAIPYNGQFF. Full variable domain (missing parts from reference TRBV28 and TRBJ2-1): DVKVTQSSRYLVKRTGEKVFLECVQDMDHENMFWYRQDPGLGLRLIYFSYDVKMKEKGDIPEGYSVSREKKERFSLILESASTNQTSMYLCASRTLAIPYNGQFFGPGTRLTVL.

In regard to this clonotype: The junction and the germline gene differ at one end; a read error may be behind it. The rearrangement joins TRBV14 to TRBJ2-7; D is possibly TRBD1 (6 bases). The CDR3 length is 13 residues. CDR1 is SGHDN, CDR2 FVKESK, per germline. Here the CDR3 reads CASSQDRQANRNF. The CDR3 region has the DNA TGTGCCAGCAGCCAGGATAGACAGGCGAACAGGAACTTC.

The chain has TRBV4-1 and TRBJ1-1, with D possibly matching TRBD1 (5 bases). Germline lookup yields CDR1 MGHRA and CDR2 YSYEKL. Trimming left V 1 base short and J 8 bases short, with 11 bases between. The CDR3 spans 13 residues. CDR3 sequence: CASSQGREVEAFF. The DNA of the CDR3 is TGCGCCAGCAGCCAAGGCAGGGAGGTGGAAGCTTTCTTT.

The chain joins TRBV7-2 to TRBJ1-5; no definite D call. The CDR3 sequence is 13 residues long. V shed 5 bases and J shed 7 bases, with 12 bases lying between them. Germline lookup yields CDR1 SGHTA and CDR2 FQGNSA. The CDR3 coding sequence is TGTGCCAGCAGCCTCCAACCCGGGCAGCCCCAGCATTTT. It specifies CASSLQPGQPQHF.

Only a few counts were recorded for this clonotype. The V call is TRBV2, the J call TRBJ1-1; D unclear. This CDR3 has 14 residues. Per germline, CDR1 SNHLY and CDR2 FYNNEI. Trimming shortened V by 6 bases and J by 0 bases, and 11 bases separated the two germline ends. CDR3 DNA: TGTGCCAGCAGCGGTGACGGCATGAACACTGAAGCTTTCTTT. Protein: CASSGDGMNTEAFF.

This rearrangement joins TRBV25-1 to TRBJ1-1; D gene ambiguous. This CDR3 comprises 14 residues. Germline CDR1 reads MGHDK; CDR2 reads SYGVNS. Trimming shortened V by 6 bases and J by 4 bases, and 15 bases separated the two germline ends. The DNA of the CDR3 is TGTGCCAGCAGCCCAATGGAGGGAGGCACTGAAGCTTTCTTT. This encodes CASSPMEGGTEAFF.

This clonotype was observed a few times. The J gene is TRBJ2-5, the V gene TRBV28, with D perhaps matching TRBD2 (6 bases). The CDR3 runs 13 residues. Trimming stripped 2 bases from V and 7 bases from J, with 11 bases between. Germline V gene lookup returns CDR1 MDHEN and CDR2 SYDVKM. The CDR3 is CASSLGEEGTQYF. CDR3 coding DNA: TGTGCCAGCAGTTTAGGGGAGGAAGGGACCCAGTACTTC.

This chain links TRBV2 with TRBJ2-6; D is undetermined. Between the trimmed V and J ends, which lost 6 bases and 0 bases, there was a span of 9 bases. Germline V gives CDR1 SNHLY, CDR2 FYNNEI. The CDR3 has 15 residues. CDR3 sequence: CASSRHSSGANVLTF. CDR3 DNA: TGTGCCAGCAGCCGACACAGCTCTGGGGCCAACGTCCTGACTTTC.

The genes are TRBV4-1 and TRBJ2-1; possible D gene TRBD1, 5 bases. Near its end, the DNA agrees better with TRBJ2-5, so the J call may be wrong. This CDR3 contains 16 residues. Germline CDR1 reads MGHRA; CDR2 reads YSYEKL. The CDR3 is CASSQDPAQVVETQYF. The CDR3 DNA follows: TGCGCCAGCAGCCAAGATCCCGCACAGGTGGTGGAGACCCAGTACTTC.

Here the CDR3 reads CASSQDQSAELAKNIQYF. For the CDR3, the DNA is TGCGCCAGCAGCCAAGACCAGTCGGCAGAGCTAGCCAAAAACATTCAGTACTTC. The rearrangement joins TRBV4-3 to TRBJ2-4, with no clear D. This CDR3 has 18 residues. The germline gives CDR1 LGHNA, CDR2 YSLEER. V was pared by 0 bases and J by 0 bases, with 15 bases between.

The V call is TRBV20-1, the J call TRBJ2-2; 7 positions agree with TRBD2. The germline V gene encodes CDR1 DFQATT and CDR2 SNEGSKA (reference sequence). The V gene end was trimmed by 0 bases and the J gene end by 4 bases; junction bases not matched to a gene: 8. The CDR3 consists of 16 residues. The DNA of the CDR3 is TGCAGTGCTAGAGATCCTTTTTCGGGAGGCACCGGGGAGCTGTTTTTT. It codes for CSARDPFSGGTGELFF.

The CDR3 region has the DNA TGCAGCGTTGAAGAGGCAGGGAGATCATACAATGAGCAGTTCTTC. Its protein is CSVEEAGRSYNEQFF. This sequence joins TRBV29-1 and TRBJ2-1; D tentatively fits TRBD1 or TRBD2 (5 bases each). This CDR3 has 15 amino acids. V was trimmed by 0 bases and J by 4 bases, leaving 13 bases between them. The germline V gene encodes CDR1 SQVTM and CDR2 ANQGSEA.